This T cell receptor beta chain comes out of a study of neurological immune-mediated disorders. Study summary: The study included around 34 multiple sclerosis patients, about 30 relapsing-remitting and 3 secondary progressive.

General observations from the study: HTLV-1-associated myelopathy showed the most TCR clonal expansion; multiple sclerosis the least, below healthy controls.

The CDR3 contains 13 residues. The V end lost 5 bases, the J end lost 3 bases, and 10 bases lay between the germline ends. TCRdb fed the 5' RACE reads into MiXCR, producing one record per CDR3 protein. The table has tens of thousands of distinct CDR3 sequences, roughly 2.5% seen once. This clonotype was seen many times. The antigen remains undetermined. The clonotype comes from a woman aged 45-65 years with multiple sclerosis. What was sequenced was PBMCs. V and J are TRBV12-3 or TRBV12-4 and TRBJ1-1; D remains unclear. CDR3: CASSLRPDTEAFF. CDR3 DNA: TGTGCCAGCAGTCTACGTCCAGACACTGAAGCTTTCTTT.